What follows are 8 T cell receptor beta chains derived from one specimen sequenced in a study of OX40 agonist ivuxolimab in advanced cancers. Produced via immunoSEQ multiplex PCR; TCRdb's table is partial and in-frame only. The table has about 60,000 clones, more than 85% seen once. Specimen: CD4+ or CD8+ T cells sorted from blood, collected in a trial of the OX40 agonist ivuxolimab. Every receptor here comes from an adult with an advanced solid tumor such as melanoma, head and neck, liver or kidney cancer.

The genes are TRBV7-9 and TRBJ2-3, with D perhaps TRBD2 (6 bases). The ends were cut back, 5 bases at V and 4 bases at J, with 19 bases in the middle. This CDR3 is built from 16 residues. From germline, CDR1 is SEHNR and CDR2 FQNEAQ (reference sequence). This CDR3 reads CASSVGVGGYADTQYF. The CDR3 DNA reads TGTGCCAGCAGCGTAGGGGTCGGGGGATATGCAGATACGCAGTATTTT.

The genes are TRBV18 and TRBJ2-2, with TRBD2 matching 8 bases. This CDR3 contains 15 residues. Germline CDR1 and CDR2: KGHSH and LQKENI. J gave up 6 bases and V 2 bases, and 5 bases lay outside the gene matches. The chain's CDR3 is CASSPGTSSAGELFF. CDR3 coding DNA: TGTGCCAGCTCACCAGGGACTAGTAGCGCCGGGGAGCTGTTTTTT.

The rearrangement links TRBV19 to TRBJ2-7; 9 bases are a match to TRBD1. The length of the CDR3 is 14 residues. The germline gives CDR1 LNHDA, CDR2 SQIVND (reference sequence). V dropped 4 bases and J dropped 1; count of bases not matched to a gene: 2. The CDR3 loop is CASSRDRGSYEQYF. In DNA form, the CDR3 reads TGTGCCAGTAGTAGAGACAGGGGGTCCTACGAGCAGTACTTC.

The rearrangement joins TRBV5-1 to TRBJ2-6; no definite D call. The germline V and J ends were trimmed by 3 bases and 0 bases, with 10 bases remaining between them. The CDR3 runs 16 residues. Germline loops: CDR1 SGHRS, CDR2 YFSETQ. CDR3 protein: CASSSDEASGANVLTF. As DNA, the CDR3 is TGCGCCAGCAGCTCGGACGAAGCCTCTGGGGCCAACGTCCTGACTTTC. Full variable domain (missing parts from reference TRBV5-1 and TRBJ2-6): KAGVTQTPRYLIKTRGQQVTLSCSPISGHRSVSWYQQTPGQGLQFLFEYFSETQRNKGNFPGRFSGRQFSNSRSEMNVSTLELGDSALYLCASSSDEASGANVLTFGAGSRLTVL.

The chain uses TRBV5-1 and TRBJ1-3; a weak D match, TRBD1 (5 bases). CDR3 length: 16 residues. Trimming shortened V by 4 bases and J by 0 bases, and 14 bases separated the two germline ends. Per the germline V gene, CDR1 is SGHRS and CDR2 is YFSETQ. The DNA for the CDR3 is TGCGCCAGCAGCCCCGCGGGGGGGGACTCTGGAAACACCATATATTTT. It codes for CASSPAGGDSGNTIYF.

The CDR3 is CASSLRPSGGRKDEQFF. The CDR3 coding sequence is TGCGCCAGCAGCTTGAGGCCTAGCGGGGGGAGGAAGGATGAGCAGTTCTTC. The chain uses TRBV5-1 and TRBJ2-1; 11 bases agree with TRBD2. CDR1 is SGHRS, CDR2 YFSETQ, per germline. The CDR3 is 17 amino acids. J lost 8 bases, V lost 1 base, and 11 bases had no gene match.

The CDR3 DNA reads TGTGCCAGCAGCCTGGGGACAGCCCAAGAGACCCAGTACTTC. This translates into CASSLGTAQETQYF. This sequence joins TRBV11-1 and TRBJ2-5; 7 bases match TRBD1. CDR1 and CDR2 (germline): SGHAT, FQDESV (reference sequence). The CDR3 loop spans 14 amino acids. The V segment lost 5 bases and the J segment 1 base; nucleotides outside the gene matches: 4.

V and J are TRBV28 and TRBJ2-3, with 7 bases that match TRBD1. The junction had 4 bases not matched to a gene; V was cut back by 8 bases and J by 2 bases. CDR1 MDHEN and CDR2 SYDVKM come from the germline V gene. The CDR3 totals 13 residues. The CDR3 here is CASGDSVTDTQYF. The DNA for the CDR3 is TGTGCCAGCGGGGACAGTGTCACAGATACGCAGTATTTT.